A single T cell receptor beta chain is shown here with its context. These data are taken from a study of blood T cell repertoires in COVID-19. Study-level background: T cells, B-cell-depleted T cells, or PBMCs supplied cDNA or gDNA.

The V end lost 4 bases, the J end lost 5 bases, and 19 bases lay between the germline ends. The CDR3 covers 15 residues. Per the germline V gene, CDR1 is SGHNT and CDR2 is YYREEE (reference sequence). Sequenced by immunoSEQ multiplex PCR; TCRdb stores in-frame clones only, minus some. The sample consists of approximately 260,000 clones, 88% of them appearing once. Sequencing used peripheral blood. The origin of this receptor is a woman in her 40s who had recovered from COVID-19. The chain combines TRBV5-4 with TRBJ2-7; D possibly corresponds to TRBD2 (6 bases). As DNA, the CDR3 is TGTGCCAGCAGCGACCCCCCTACGGGAGTCCACGAGCAGTACTTC. Amino acid sequence: CASSDPPTGVHEQYF.